The 9 T cell receptor beta chains presented below share a single source sample, sequenced in a study of cytomegalovirus exposure and HLA in healthy donors. Produced via immunoSEQ multiplex PCR; TCRdb's table is partial and in-frame only. Of around 74,000 clones in the sample, around 85% were seen once. The sample was PBMCs. Receptors originate from a man aged 25 to 40 in good health and CMV-seronegative.

This chain uses TRBV7-2 with TRBJ1-4; D unclear. V was pared by 4 bases and J by 13 bases, with 10 bases between. This CDR3 contains 11 residues. CDR1 SGHTA and CDR2 FQGNSA come from the germline V gene. CDR3 region: CASSSNVVLFF. CDR3 coding DNA: TGTGCCAGCAGCTCCAATGTAGTACTGTTTTTT.

The chain recombines TRBV27 with TRBJ2-7; no definite D call. This CDR3 is built from 14 residues. Germline loops: CDR1 MNHEY, CDR2 SMNVEV (reference sequence). Trimming cost V 0 bases and J 2 bases, with 8 bases left between them. CDR3 protein: CASSLSYRTYEQYF. In nucleotides, the CDR3 is TGTGCCAGCAGTTTATCGTACAGAACCTACGAGCAGTACTTC.

The rearrangement joins TRBV19 to TRBJ2-7, with D perhaps matching TRBD2 (5 bases). This CDR3 comprises 15 residues. V was pared by 7 bases and J by 3 bases, with 19 bases between. Germline CDR1 reads LNHDA; CDR2 reads SQIVND (reference sequence). The CDR3 nucleotides read TGTGCCAGTAAGATACCCGGAGGACGGGACTACGAGCAGTACTTC. It specifies CASKIPGGRDYEQYF.

This chain connects TRBV29-1 to TRBJ1-5; the D gene is possibly TRBD1 (6 bases). The germline V gene has CDR1 SQVTM and CDR2 ANQGSEA. The CDR3 covers 15 residues. Trimming took off 5 bases at V and 0 bases at J, with 14 bases between the two ends. The CDR3 nucleotides read TGCAGCGTTTCAGCAGGGGTAGGTAGCAATCAGCCCCAGCATTTT. Its protein product is CSVSAGVGSNQPQHF.

The chain combines TRBV5-6 with TRBJ2-7, with 10 bases that match TRBD2. V trimming: 1 base; J trimming: 4 bases; junction bases outside the gene matches: 5. Germline V gene lookup returns CDR1 SGHDT and CDR2 YYEEEE. The CDR3 is made up of 15 amino acids. DNA for the CDR3: TGTGCCAGCAGCTTGATACAACTAGCGGGGTACGAGCAGTACTTC. It encodes CASSLIQLAGYEQYF.

The chain has TRBV7-9 and TRBJ1-1; D ambiguous. This CDR3 is 15 amino acids long. Trimming removed 4 bases from V and 6 bases from J, with 18 bases in between. Germline V lookup: CDR1 SEHNR, CDR2 FQNEAQ (reference sequence). CDR3: CASSYKTPEVAEAFF. The CDR3 DNA follows: TGTGCCAGCAGCTATAAGACCCCCGAGGTCGCTGAAGCTTTCTTT. The full variable domain, rest sourced from reference TRBV7-9 and TRBJ1-1, is DTGVSQNPRHKITKRGQNVTFRCDPISEHNRLYWYRQTLGQGPEFLTYFQNEAQLEKSRLLSDRFSAERPKGSFSTLEIQRTEQGDSAMYLCASSYKTPEVAEAFFGQGTRLTVV.

The chain employs TRBV18 and TRBJ1-6; D perhaps matches TRBD1 (6 bases). CDR1 and CDR2 (germline): KGHSH, LQKENI. Trimming removed 2 bases from V and 6 bases from J, with 11 bases in between. The CDR3 consists of 15 residues. The CDR3 sequence is CASSPSGTINSPLHF. The CDR3 nucleotides read TGTGCCAGCTCACCAAGTGGGACAATTAATTCACCCCTCCACTTT.

The chain is built from TRBV5-1 and TRBJ2-1, with 11 bases identical to TRBD2. Per germline, CDR1 SGHRS and CDR2 YFSETQ. The CDR3 is made up of 15 amino acids. Unmatched junction bases numbered 6, after V lost 4 bases and J lost 6 bases. The CDR3 spells CASSGTSGEGNEQFF. DNA of the CDR3: TGCGCCAGCAGCGGGACTAGCGGAGAAGGCAATGAGCAGTTCTTC. The full variable domain, rest sourced from reference TRBV5-1 and TRBJ2-1, is KAGVTQTPRYLIKTRGQQVTLSCSPISGHRSVSWYQQTPGQGLQFLFEYFSETQRNKGNFPGRFSGRQFSNSRSEMNVSTLELGDSALYLCASSGTSGEGNEQFFGPGTRLTVL.

V and J are TRBV19 and TRBJ1-3; D unclear. With 3 bases removed from V and 3 bases from J, the gap between germline ends came to 15 bases. The V gene's germline CDR1 is LNHDA and CDR2 SQIVND (reference sequence). The CDR3 totals 16 residues. CDR3 sequence (DNA): TGTGCCAGTAGTATGGCTAGTGTGGAAAGTGGAAACACCATATATTTT. As protein: CASSMASVESGNTIYF.